This T cell receptor beta chain was recorded in a study of T cell clones after liver transplantation (dated by TCRdb to between 2017 and 2020). At the level of the whole study: The samples were obtained from ITN030ST, a randomized trial that attempted immunosuppression withdrawal within 2 years after liver transplantation. Subjects received no induction therapy and standard immunosuppression until randomization at 12-24 months post-transplant. Third party-reactive TCRbeta sequences from pre-transplant MLRs were also identified as an antigen-independent comparator for donor-reactive sequences. Blood samples were collected pre-transplant, pre-randomization before withdrawal, and post-randomization after either complete withdrawal or failed withdrawal. A cohort of 8 liver transplant recipients was studied, of whom 3 were classified as tolerant and 5 as non-tolerant. Tolerance meant complete immunosuppression withdrawal for at least one year without liver enzymes rising beyond twice the upper limit of normal. After a pre-transplant mixed lymphocyte reaction, TCRbeta sequencing was used to pinpoint donor-reactive T cell clones, which were subsequently tracked in post-transplant blood. Three of the eight recipients were HCV-positive; the others were transplanted for non-autoimmune, non-viral indications. The study at large found these results: Donor-reactive sequences decreased more than third party-reactive sequences, which suggests partial antigen-specific deletion that was not related to withdrawal success. Since no allograft tissue specimens were available, donor-reactive T cells may have migrated into the graft instead of being deleted. In two subjects, low numbers of available donor cells limited the measurable donor-reactive repertoire. Conclusions were preliminary, limited by small, heterogeneous patient numbers and non-standardized post-transplant time points. A significant post-transplant decrease in circulating donor-reactive CD4 TCRbeta sequences was observed in 5 of 8 subjects, irrespective of tolerance or HCV status. When repertoire turnover was taken into account, detection of donor-reactive sequences was significantly reduced in 7 of 8 subjects for CD4 and in 8 of 8 subjects for CD8.

Thawed unstimulated PBMCs were stained for CD3, CD4 and CD8 and FACS-sorted into CD3+CD4+ and CD3+CD8+ populations. Randomization to immunosuppression withdrawal applied to every one of the 8 studied subjects. The Qiagen DNeasy Blood and Tissue Kit was used for isolation of genomic DNA. Cut back by 6 bases and 3 bases, the V and J ends lie 6 bases apart. For CDR1 and CDR2, the germline V gene lists MDHEN and SYDVKM. Including cysteine and phenylalanine, the CDR3 has 13 amino acids. The retained sequence is limited to the CDR3, 39 bases, with the frame set at the first base. Points on this clone: Its cognate antigen has yet to be identified. Base qualities were left out, and no much larger clone turns up one base away.

Using immunoSEQ, frozen genomic DNA was subjected to high-throughput TCRbeta CDR3 sequencing, a process that included PCR amplification, mapping, bias correction and internal controls. The authors processed their data as follows. Productive rearrangements were retained, and unique TCRbeta sequences were defined by the CDR3 nucleotide sequence together with the V and J gene. For classification of a sequence as donor-reactive, at least 5-fold expansion in CFSE-low cells relative to unstimulated pre-transplant cells and a frequency of at least 0.01% were required. Minimum frequency thresholds were set for each subject based on the unstimulated sample with the lowest template count, ensuring at least 90% detection power. Jensen-Shannon divergence between the top 1000 TCRbeta sequences after and before transplant was used to measure repertoire turnover. Two-sided Fisher's exact tests were used to test for changes in the detection of donor-reactive sequences. TCRdb took this table from immuneACCESS and kept in-frame rearrangements with V and J called. Such tables lack part of the clones; where checked against another copy, unresolved V genes explain under half of the gap, and the rest is unexplained. V, J and clone size derive from that table, while D and trimming were established from the DNA sequence. The sample profile shows some 61,000 clones; under 85% of them were found once. Around 9.1% of the sample goes to the ten largest clones.

This chain is built from TRBV28 and TRBJ1-6; the D gene assignment is ambiguous. Material: CD4+ T cells from blood, obtained at the 22-month timepoint. This TCR came from a human patient who received a liver transplant. After a transplant, certain T cells may trace back to the graft donor. CDR3 loop: CASRDVYNSPLHF. The DNA sequence is as follows: TGTGCCAGCAGGGACGTCTATAATTCACCCCTCCACTTT.